These 17 T cell receptor beta chains were sequenced from one sample in a study of CD8+CD57+ T cells in acquired aplastic anemia. Genomic DNA constituted the template upon which TCR beta VDJ and CDR3 profiling was performed. A single record per CDR3 protein comes from TCRdb applying MiXCR to the reads. The repertoire holds around 130,000 distinct CDR3 sequences, with 45% to 60% as singletons. For sequencing, patients were chosen who had shown expansion of CD8+CD57+ cells by flow cytometry. The sequencing input was sorted CD4+, CD8+, or CD8+CD57+ T cells (not recorded which) from PBMCs. Every receptor here comes from a human donor with aplastic anemia.

This clonotype came up once. The CDR3 DNA sequence: TGTGCCAGCAGTTCAAGCAGTCAAGAGACCCAGTACTTC. This gives the protein CASSSSSQETQYF. The gene calls are TRBV6-4 and TRBJ2-5; D call uncertain. Germline CDR1 and CDR2: MRHNA and SNTAGT. This CDR3 has 13 residues. Trimming took off 5 bases at V and 2 bases at J, with 9 bases between the two ends.

This clonotype occurred a few times. V gene TRBV12-3 or TRBV12-4 combines with J gene TRBJ1-5; TRBD1 is a possible D gene (5 bases). The V end was cut by 0 bases, the J end by 7 bases, with 16 bases between. The CDR3 totals 16 residues. The CDR3 bases are TGTGCCAGCAGTTTAGCGCTCGGGCTGGGGGGACAGCCCCAGCATTTT. It yields the protein CASSLALGLGGQPQHF.

This clonotype occurred once. The V call is TRBV7-9, the J call TRBJ2-5, with D possibly being TRBD1 (6 bases). The germline gives CDR1 SEHNR, CDR2 FQNEAQ (reference sequence). V was clipped by 5 bases and J by 5 bases, with 18 bases between them. CDR3 length: 15 residues. CDR3 nucleotides: TGTGCCAGCAGCGGTGGCGGACAGTCCAATGAGACCCAGTACTTC. Protein: CASSGGGQSNETQYF.

This clonotype was seen many times. The V gene is TRBV11-2, the J gene TRBJ2-5; 9 bases line up with TRBD2. Per germline, CDR1 SGHAT and CDR2 FQNNGV. The trim removed 1 base at V and 5 bases at J, leaving 8 bases unmatched. CDR3 length equals 16 residues. This chain's CDR3 is CASSLVGGRAEETQYF. For the CDR3, the DNA is TGTGCCAGCAGCTTAGTCGGCGGGAGGGCCGAGGAGACCCAGTACTTC.

The V call is TRBV20-1, the J call TRBJ1-6; D call uncertain. CDR1 and CDR2 from the germline V gene are DFQATT and SNEGSKA (reference sequence). The CDR3 consists of 16 residues. Trimming removed 1 base from V and 5 bases from J, with 15 bases in between. CDR3 nucleotide sequence: TGCAGTGCTAGAGGTTCTTGGGAAAAGGATAATTCACCCCTCCACTTT. This gives the protein CSARGSWEKDNSPLHF.

The rearrangement links TRBV19 to TRBJ1-1, with 10 bases identical to TRBD1. Germline-derived CDR1 and CDR2 are LNHDA and SQIVND (reference sequence). V gave up 5 bases and J gave up 5 bases; unmatched junction bases: 5. The length of the CDR3 is 14 residues. The DNA for the CDR3 is TGTGCCAGTAGTCCTTGGACAGGGGGAACTGAAGCTTTCTTT. Translation: CASSPWTGGTEAFF.

The V call is TRBV7-8, the J call TRBJ2-7; 9 nucleotides agree with TRBD2. With 1 base clipped from V and 6 bases from J, the junction kept 7 bases outside the gene matches. The CDR3 extends over 15 amino acids. Looked up from germline, CDR1 is SGHVS and CDR2 is FQNEAQ. The CDR3 reads CASSLDGSGGREQYF. CDR3 bases: TGTGCCAGCAGCTTAGATGGTAGCGGGGGCCGCGAGCAGTACTTC.

The table lists this clonotype with many counts. CDR3 sequence (DNA): TGTGCCAGCGGGCCGACAGGCAACTATGGCTACACCTTC. This sequence encodes CASGPTGNYGYTF. The chain couples TRBV2 to TRBJ1-2, with D maybe TRBD1 (6 bases). The V gene lost 8 bases and the J gene lost 2 bases, with 12 bases spanning the gap. Per germline, CDR1 SNHLY and CDR2 FYNNEI. CDR3 length: 13 amino acids.

This clonotype was counted ten times or more. The chain combines TRBV7-9 with TRBJ2-3; a weak D match, TRBD2 (6 bases). The germline gives CDR1 SEHNR, CDR2 FQNEAQ (reference sequence). V was shortened by 6 bases and J by 1 base, with 14 bases between the two germline ends. The CDR3 runs to 15 residues. The CDR3 spells CASRPLPGGTDTQYF. The CDR3 nucleotides read TGTGCCAGCAGACCTCTCCCGGGGGGCACAGATACGCAGTATTTT.

The V and J genes are TRBV5-1 and TRBJ2-2; 9 nucleotides line up with TRBD2. CDR1 SGHRS and CDR2 YFSETQ come from the germline V gene. This CDR3 has 15 amino acids. V was clipped by 4 bases and J by 6 bases; unmatched bases: 7. The CDR3 sequence is CASSDGTSFPGELFF. Here the CDR3 DNA reads TGCGCCAGCAGCGACGGGACTAGCTTTCCCGGGGAGCTGTTTTTT.

This clonotype was seen a handful of times. The V and J genes are TRBV24-1 and TRBJ1-2, with TRBD1 matching 11 bases. J was trimmed by 3 bases and V by 3 bases; bases with no gene match: 2. The CDR3 covers 15 residues. Germline lookup yields CDR1 KGHDR and CDR2 SFDVKD. The CDR3 loop is CATSDPGQGDYGYTF. In nucleotides, the CDR3 is TGTGCCACCAGTGATCCGGGACAGGGGGACTATGGCTACACCTTC.

At least ten counts were recorded for this clonotype. CDR3 nucleotide sequence: TGTGCCATCAGTTTTTCCCCGGACCAAAATAGGGACACCATATATTTT. The encoded protein is CAISFSPDQNRDTIYF. The chain recombines TRBV10-3 with TRBJ1-3; D gene unclear. This CDR3 spans 16 amino acids. Germline CDR1 is ENHRY and CDR2 is SYGVKD. V shed 5 bases and J shed 8 bases, with 22 bases lying between them.

V and J are TRBV19 and TRBJ2-3, with 8 positions matching TRBD2. J gave up 5 bases and V 1 base, and 5 bases lay outside the gene matches. This CDR3 region has 15 residues. Germline V CDR1 and CDR2: LNHDA, SQIVND (reference sequence). CDR3 residues: CASSIGELAEDTQYF. The CDR3 DNA is TGTGCCAGTAGTATAGGTGAACTAGCGGAAGATACGCAGTATTTT.

This clonotype was seen at least ten times. The chain is built from TRBV5-6 and TRBJ1-1; D is ambiguous. Trimming stripped 1 base from V and 8 bases from J, with 9 bases between. The CDR3 contains 12 residues. Per germline, CDR1 SGHDT and CDR2 YYEEEE. CDR3 residues: CASSLSSREAFF. As DNA, the CDR3 is TGTGCCAGCAGCTTGTCGAGCCGGGAAGCTTTCTTT.

This clonotype was seen at least ten times. This sequence joins TRBV14 and TRBJ2-7, with D tentatively TRBD1 or TRBD2 (5 bases each). The CDR3 contains 16 residues. Per germline, CDR1 SGHDN and CDR2 FVKESK. V was pared by 3 bases and J by 2 bases, with 17 bases between. CDR3 sequence reads: CASSHPDTAVTYEQYF. The CDR3 DNA follows: TGTGCCAGCAGCCACCCGGACACAGCGGTTACCTACGAGCAGTACTTC. Together with reference TRBV14 and TRBJ2-7, the CDR3 gives the full variable domain: EAGVTQFPSHSVIEKGQTVTLRCDPISGHDNLYWYRRVMGKEIKFLLHFVKESKQDESGMPNNRFLAERTGGTYSTLKVQPAELEDSGVYFCASSHPDTAVTYEQYFGPGTRLTVT.

This rearrangement joins TRBV12-3 or TRBV12-4 to TRBJ1-2; D possibly corresponds to TRBD1 (6 bases). The ends were cut back, 1 base at V and 6 bases at J, with 12 bases in the middle. The length of the CDR3 is 14 residues. The CDR3 loop is CASSLETGWDGYTF. As DNA, the CDR3 is TGTGCCAGCAGTTTAGAGACAGGATGGGATGGCTACACCTTC.

This clonotype was recorded at least ten times. This chain links TRBV6-5 with TRBJ2-5; 10 bases agree with TRBD2. There are 16 residues in the CDR3. In germline, CDR1 is MNHEY, CDR2 SVGAGI. V was pared by 4 bases and J by 5 bases, with 10 bases of the junction left unmatched. The CDR3, as DNA: TGTGCCAGCAGTTTCCGTCCCGGGACTAGCGAGGAGACCCAGTACTTC. As protein: CASSFRPGTSEETQYF.